The present TCR beta chain was sequenced within a study of blood T cell repertoires in COVID-19. Assay: immunoSEQ multiplex PCR; the TCRdb copy retains only in-frame clones and omits some. The data hold about 300,000 clones, with more than 70% observed a single time. Germline CDR1 is GTSNPN and CDR2 is SVGIG (reference sequence). Trimming stripped 1 base from V and 1 base from J, with 7 bases between. The CDR3 is made up of 13 amino acids. This chain joins TRBV30 and TRBJ2-5; D remains ambiguous. This TCR was recovered from a woman between 50 and 59 years old with acute or convalescent COVID-19. The sequenced sample was peripheral blood. The CDR3 loop is CAWSGQVQETQYF. The CDR3 bases are TGTGCCTGGAGTGGGCAGGTCCAAGAGACCCAGTACTTC.